The rows below give T cell receptor beta chains drawn from one sample of a study of CD8 T cells in Susac syndrome. MiXCR was run by TCRdb on the immunoSEQ multiplex PCR reads, yielding one entry per CDR3 protein. The sample contains about 130,000 distinct CDR3 sequences, 80% to 85% of which appear only once. Sequencing input: CD8+ T cells from PBMCs. All receptors derive from a human donor with multiple sclerosis. CDR3s leave out the opening cysteine and the closing phenylalanine or tryptophan.

CDR3 protein: ASSSGGRPGAF; J gene: TRBJ1-1; V gene: TRBV7-9
CDR3 protein: ASNTRTGQVSGYT; J gene: TRBJ1-2; V gene: TRBV19
CDR3 protein: ASSRDRAANFNEKLF; J gene: TRBJ1-4; V gene: TRBV2
CDR3 protein: ASSEYQEAYGEQF; J gene: TRBJ2-1; V gene: TRBV6-1
CDR3 protein: ASSNIRWGPTDTQY; J gene: TRBJ2-3; V gene: TRBV7-8
CDR3 protein: ASSPSHYQPQH; J gene: TRBJ1-5; V gene: TRBV4-2
CDR3 protein: ASSAGQAFLETQY; J gene: TRBJ2-3; V gene: TRBV27
CDR3 protein: SAKGGGVYNEQF; J gene: TRBJ2-1; V gene: TRBV20-1
CDR3 protein: ASSSSDGHRY; J gene: TRBJ2-4; V gene: TRBV11-2
CDR3 protein: ASSITFRHSNTEAF; J gene: TRBJ1-1; V gene: TRBV2
CDR3 protein: ASRSAGQPQH; J gene: TRBJ1-5; V gene: TRBV12-3/TRBV12-4
CDR3 protein: ASRRRQGARVGANVLT; J gene: TRBJ2-6; V gene: TRBV2
CDR3 protein: ASSVGLTGTEAF; J gene: TRBJ1-1; V gene: TRBV7-2
CDR3 protein: SARDSSYEQY; J gene: TRBJ2-7; V gene: TRBV20-1
CDR3 protein: ASSQVETENSPLH; J gene: TRBJ1-6; V gene: TRBV4-2
CDR3 protein: ASSLWDSGAFRELF; J gene: TRBJ2-2; V gene: TRBV11-2
CDR3 protein: ASSLSPSAPDTQY; J gene: TRBJ2-3; V gene: TRBV4-1
CDR3 protein: SVRVDYGYT; J gene: TRBJ1-2; V gene: TRBV29-1
CDR3 protein: ASSQELWTGRYNSPLH; J gene: TRBJ1-6; V gene: TRBV4-2
CDR3 protein: SGRTSYGYT; J gene: TRBJ1-2; V gene: TRBV29-1
CDR3 protein: ASSSPTALGPQH; J gene: TRBJ1-5; V gene: TRBV4-1
CDR3 protein: ASSEHPGGYDYGYT; J gene: TRBJ1-2; V gene: TRBV6-1
CDR3 protein: ASSLRLAGDYAGELF; J gene: TRBJ2-2; V gene: TRBV5-5
CDR3 protein: ASSYSLASTEAF; J gene: TRBJ1-1; V gene: TRBV6-5
CDR3 protein: ASRSDAATNEKLF; J gene: TRBJ1-4; V gene: TRBV11-2
CDR3 protein: ASSPGTQQF; J gene: TRBJ2-1; V gene: TRBV4-1
CDR3 protein: ASSQEVGTPGYYGYT; J gene: TRBJ1-2; V gene: TRBV4-1
CDR3 protein: SVASFSYEQY; J gene: TRBJ2-7; V gene: TRBV29-1
CDR3 protein: ASSQDPPRWGSYNEQF; J gene: TRBJ2-1; V gene: TRBV3-1
CDR3 protein: SARGFGGRVPSNEQF; J gene: TRBJ2-1; V gene: TRBV20-1
CDR3 protein: ASSLAFGRESPETQY; J gene: TRBJ2-5; V gene: TRBV12-3/TRBV12-4
CDR3 protein: ASRHEENTEAF; J gene: TRBJ1-1; V gene: TRBV6-2/TRBV6-3
CDR3 protein: AISDRRSSTDTQY; J gene: TRBJ2-3; V gene: TRBV10-3
CDR3 protein: ASSPRGNYNEQF; J gene: TRBJ2-1; V gene: TRBV11-2
CDR3 protein: ASSLQGAQPQH; J gene: TRBJ1-5; V gene: TRBV27
CDR3 protein: ASFPRDSTDTQY; J gene: TRBJ2-3; V gene: TRBV25-1
CDR3 protein: ASRLDGSANYGYT; J gene: TRBJ1-2; V gene: TRBV7-9
CDR3 protein: ASSFSEGRTEAF; J gene: TRBJ1-1; V gene: TRBV7-9
CDR3 protein: ASSEAERVRETQY; J gene: TRBJ2-5; V gene: TRBV2
CDR3 protein: ASSARTDLNTEAF; J gene: TRBJ1-1; V gene: TRBV6-1
CDR3 protein: AWGDYEQY; J gene: TRBJ2-7; V gene: TRBV30
CDR3 protein: ASSQSGTPFQY; J gene: TRBJ2-5; V gene: TRBV7-9
CDR3 protein: ASTTKTNSPLH; J gene: TRBJ1-6; V gene: TRBV10-2
CDR3 protein: ASGGGLNTEAF; J gene: TRBJ1-1; V gene: TRBV5-4
CDR3 protein: ASSKTRTGGGVGTQY; J gene: TRBJ2-5; V gene: TRBV21-1
CDR3 protein: ASSLYTLDYNEQF; J gene: TRBJ2-1; V gene: TRBV28
CDR3 protein: AWSVGDYNEQF; J gene: TRBJ2-1; V gene: TRBV30
CDR3 protein: ASRVSLRTEAF; J gene: TRBJ1-1; V gene: TRBV19
CDR3 protein: ASSQDRFSGAYNEQF; J gene: TRBJ2-1; V gene: TRBV3-1
CDR3 protein: ASSSGRVPYQPQH; J gene: TRBJ1-5; V gene: TRBV7-9
CDR3 protein: ASSPFWRPSNQPQH; J gene: TRBJ1-5; V gene: TRBV12-3/TRBV12-4
CDR3 protein: ASSPRDRDNSPLH; J gene: TRBJ1-6; V gene: TRBV4-1
CDR3 protein: ASSDRSWGLEQY; J gene: TRBJ2-7; V gene: TRBV28
CDR3 protein: ATSLAGGLVEQF; J gene: TRBJ2-1; V gene: TRBV19
CDR3 protein: ASSWTGAGTEAF; J gene: TRBJ1-1; V gene: TRBV5-1
CDR3 protein: ASSESRGWRYYEQY; J gene: TRBJ2-7; V gene: TRBV25-1
CDR3 protein: ASSLGGTSGRDQF; J gene: TRBJ2-1; V gene: TRBV12-3/TRBV12-4
CDR3 protein: ASSLSDSSYNEQF; J gene: TRBJ2-1; V gene: TRBV7-9